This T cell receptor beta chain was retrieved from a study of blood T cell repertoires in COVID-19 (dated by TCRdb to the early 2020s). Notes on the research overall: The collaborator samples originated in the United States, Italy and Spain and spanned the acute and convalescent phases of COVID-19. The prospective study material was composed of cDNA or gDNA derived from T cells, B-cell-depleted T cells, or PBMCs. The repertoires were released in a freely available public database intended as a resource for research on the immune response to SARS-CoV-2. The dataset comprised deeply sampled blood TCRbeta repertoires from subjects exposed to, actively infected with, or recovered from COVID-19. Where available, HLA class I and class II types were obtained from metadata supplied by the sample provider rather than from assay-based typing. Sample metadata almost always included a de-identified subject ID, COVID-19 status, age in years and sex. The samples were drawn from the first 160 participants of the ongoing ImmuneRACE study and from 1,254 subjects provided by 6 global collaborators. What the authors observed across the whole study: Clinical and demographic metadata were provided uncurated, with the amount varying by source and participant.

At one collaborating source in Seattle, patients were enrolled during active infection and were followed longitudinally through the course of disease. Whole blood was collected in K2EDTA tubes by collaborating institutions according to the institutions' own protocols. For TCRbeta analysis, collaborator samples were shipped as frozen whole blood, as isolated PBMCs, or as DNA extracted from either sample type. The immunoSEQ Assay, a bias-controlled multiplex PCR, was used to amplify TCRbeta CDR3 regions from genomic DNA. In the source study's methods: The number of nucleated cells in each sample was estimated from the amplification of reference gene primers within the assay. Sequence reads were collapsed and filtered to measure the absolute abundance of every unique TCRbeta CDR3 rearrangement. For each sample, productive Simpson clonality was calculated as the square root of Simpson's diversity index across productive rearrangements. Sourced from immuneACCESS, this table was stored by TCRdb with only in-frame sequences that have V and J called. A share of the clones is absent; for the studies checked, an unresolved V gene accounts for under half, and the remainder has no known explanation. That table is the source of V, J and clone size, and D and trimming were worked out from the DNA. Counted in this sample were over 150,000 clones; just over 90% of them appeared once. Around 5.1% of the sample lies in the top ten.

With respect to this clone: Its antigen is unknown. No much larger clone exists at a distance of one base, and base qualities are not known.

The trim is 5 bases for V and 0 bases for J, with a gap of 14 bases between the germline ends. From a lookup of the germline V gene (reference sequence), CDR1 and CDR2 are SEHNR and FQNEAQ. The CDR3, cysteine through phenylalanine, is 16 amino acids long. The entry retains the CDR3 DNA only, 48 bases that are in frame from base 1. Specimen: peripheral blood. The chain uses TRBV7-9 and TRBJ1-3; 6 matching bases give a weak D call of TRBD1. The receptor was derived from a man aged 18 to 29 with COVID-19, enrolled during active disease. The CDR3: CASSGHRDNSGNTIYF. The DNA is TGTGCCAGCAGCGGACACCGGGACAACTCTGGAAACACCATATATTTT.